This TCR beta chain comes out of a study of T-cell memory formation after mild COVID-19. Overall study results and limits: Mostly located in CM and EM were contracting CD4+ clones, with contracting CD8+ clones located in EMRA. Pre-infection memory carried some responding clones, suggesting that cross-reactive memory joined. Balance between CD4 and CD8 was seen in clones contracting day 15 to 85, and a CD4+ lean was seen in later expanders.

Regarding this clonotype: Its specificity is unknown.

Germline lookup yields CDR1 SGHTA and CDR2 FQGNSA. The J segment lost 10 bases and the V segment lost 5 bases, leaving 8 bases of the junction unmatched. The CDR3 totals 15 residues. 5'RACE with constant-segment primers built TCRalpha and TCRbeta cDNA libraries with UMIs. TCRdb passed the 5' RACE reads through MiXCR, listing each CDR3 protein once. The sample shows about 350,000 distinct CDR3 sequences, approximately 15% of them seen only once. The V and J genes are TRBV7-2 and TRBJ1-6; 10 bases map to TRBD1. This TCR was recovered from a man aged 18 to 35 who had mild COVID-19 (a few samples of this study predate the infection). Cell type and time point are not known. The sample consisted of PBMCs or a T cell subset sorted from them (not recorded which). The CDR3 sequence is CASSPPDRGRSPLHF. The CDR3 DNA sequence: TGTGCCAGCAGCCCCCCGGACAGGGGGAGGTCACCCCTCCACTTT. The full variable domain, in which reference TRBV7-2 and TRBJ1-6 provide the parts outside the CDR3, is GAGVSQSPSNKVTEKGKDVELRCDPISGHTALYWYRQSLGQGLEFLIYFQGNSAPDKSGLPSDRFSAERTGGSVSTLTIQRTQQEDSAVYLCASSPPDRGRSPLHFGNGTRLTVT.